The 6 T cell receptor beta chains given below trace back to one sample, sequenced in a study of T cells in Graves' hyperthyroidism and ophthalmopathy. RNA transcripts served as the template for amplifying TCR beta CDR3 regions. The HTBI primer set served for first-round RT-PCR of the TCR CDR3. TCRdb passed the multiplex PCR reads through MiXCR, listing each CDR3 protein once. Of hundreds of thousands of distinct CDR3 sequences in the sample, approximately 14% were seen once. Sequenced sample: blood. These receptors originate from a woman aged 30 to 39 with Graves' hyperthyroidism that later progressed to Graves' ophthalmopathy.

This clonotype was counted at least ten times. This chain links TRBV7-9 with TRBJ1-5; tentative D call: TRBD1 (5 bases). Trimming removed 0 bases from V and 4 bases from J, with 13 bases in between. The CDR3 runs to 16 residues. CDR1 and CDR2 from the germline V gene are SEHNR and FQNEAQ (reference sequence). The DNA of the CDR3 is TGTGCCAGCAGCTTAGCGGTCGGGGGTTGGAATCAGCCCCAGCATTTT. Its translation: CASSLAVGGWNQPQHF.

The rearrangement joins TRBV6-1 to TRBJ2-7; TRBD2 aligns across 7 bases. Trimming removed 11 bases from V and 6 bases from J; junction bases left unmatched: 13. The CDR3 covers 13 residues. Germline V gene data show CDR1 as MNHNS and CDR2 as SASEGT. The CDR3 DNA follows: TGTGCCGTCCGACGGGGGAGGGCAGGCGAGCAGTACTTC. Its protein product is CAVRRGRAGEQYF.

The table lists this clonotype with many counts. The CDR3 sequence is CASRSSGTVYGYTF. CDR3 nucleotide sequence: TGTGCCAGCAGATCGTCCGGGACAGTATATGGCTACACCTTC. The rearrangement joins TRBV12-3 or TRBV12-4 to TRBJ1-2, with 7 positions matching TRBD1. Germline trimming cut 6 bases from V and 5 bases from J; bases unmatched to any gene: 9. This CDR3 comprises 14 residues.

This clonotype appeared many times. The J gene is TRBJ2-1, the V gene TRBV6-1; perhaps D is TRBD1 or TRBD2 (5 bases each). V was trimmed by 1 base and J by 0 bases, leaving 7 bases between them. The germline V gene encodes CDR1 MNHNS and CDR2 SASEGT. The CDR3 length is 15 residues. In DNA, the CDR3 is TGTGCCAGCAGTGAAGGGGGGAGCTCCTACAATGAGCAGTTCTTC. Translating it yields CASSEGGSSYNEQFF.

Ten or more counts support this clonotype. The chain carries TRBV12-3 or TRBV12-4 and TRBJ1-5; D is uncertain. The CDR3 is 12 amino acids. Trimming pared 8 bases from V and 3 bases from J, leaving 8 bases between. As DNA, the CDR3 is TGTGCCAGCGGTGGGGACAATCAGCCCCAGCATTTT. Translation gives CASGGDNQPQHF.

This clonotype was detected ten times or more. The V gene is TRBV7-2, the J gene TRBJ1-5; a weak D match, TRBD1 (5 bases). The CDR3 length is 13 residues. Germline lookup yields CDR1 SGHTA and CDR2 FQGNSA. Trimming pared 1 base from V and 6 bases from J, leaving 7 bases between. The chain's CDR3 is CASSLVQGQPQHF. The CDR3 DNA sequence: TGTGCCAGCAGCTTAGTGCAGGGTCAGCCCCAGCATTTT.